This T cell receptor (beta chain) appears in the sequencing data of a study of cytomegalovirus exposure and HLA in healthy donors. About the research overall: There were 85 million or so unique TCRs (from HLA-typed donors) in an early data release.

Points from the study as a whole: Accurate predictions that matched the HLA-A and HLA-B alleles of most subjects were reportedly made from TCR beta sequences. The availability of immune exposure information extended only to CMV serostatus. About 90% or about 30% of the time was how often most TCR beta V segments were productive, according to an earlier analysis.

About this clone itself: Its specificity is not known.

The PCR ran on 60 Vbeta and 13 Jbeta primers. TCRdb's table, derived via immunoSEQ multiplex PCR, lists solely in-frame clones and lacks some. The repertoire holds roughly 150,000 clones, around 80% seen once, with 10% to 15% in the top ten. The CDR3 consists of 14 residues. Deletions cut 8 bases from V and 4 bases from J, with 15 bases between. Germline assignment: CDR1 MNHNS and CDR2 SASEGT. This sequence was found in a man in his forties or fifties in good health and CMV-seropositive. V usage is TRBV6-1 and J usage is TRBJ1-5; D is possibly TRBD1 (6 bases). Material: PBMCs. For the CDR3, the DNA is TGTGCCAGCTTACCAGGGGTTAATAATCAGCCCCAGCATTTT. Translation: CASLPGVNNQPQHF.